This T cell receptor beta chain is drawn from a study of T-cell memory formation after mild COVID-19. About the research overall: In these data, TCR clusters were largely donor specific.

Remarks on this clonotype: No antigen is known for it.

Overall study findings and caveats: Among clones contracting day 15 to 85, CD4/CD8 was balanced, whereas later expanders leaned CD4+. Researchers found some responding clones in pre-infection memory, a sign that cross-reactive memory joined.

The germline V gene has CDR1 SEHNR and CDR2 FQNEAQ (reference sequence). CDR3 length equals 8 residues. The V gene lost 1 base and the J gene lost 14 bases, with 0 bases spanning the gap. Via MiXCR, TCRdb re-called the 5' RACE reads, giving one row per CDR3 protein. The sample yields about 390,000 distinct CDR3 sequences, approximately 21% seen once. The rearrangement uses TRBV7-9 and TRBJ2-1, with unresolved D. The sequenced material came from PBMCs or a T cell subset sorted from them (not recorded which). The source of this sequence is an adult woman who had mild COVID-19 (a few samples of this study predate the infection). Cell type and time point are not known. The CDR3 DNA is TGTGCCAGCAGCTTAGAGTTCTTC. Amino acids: CASSLEFF.